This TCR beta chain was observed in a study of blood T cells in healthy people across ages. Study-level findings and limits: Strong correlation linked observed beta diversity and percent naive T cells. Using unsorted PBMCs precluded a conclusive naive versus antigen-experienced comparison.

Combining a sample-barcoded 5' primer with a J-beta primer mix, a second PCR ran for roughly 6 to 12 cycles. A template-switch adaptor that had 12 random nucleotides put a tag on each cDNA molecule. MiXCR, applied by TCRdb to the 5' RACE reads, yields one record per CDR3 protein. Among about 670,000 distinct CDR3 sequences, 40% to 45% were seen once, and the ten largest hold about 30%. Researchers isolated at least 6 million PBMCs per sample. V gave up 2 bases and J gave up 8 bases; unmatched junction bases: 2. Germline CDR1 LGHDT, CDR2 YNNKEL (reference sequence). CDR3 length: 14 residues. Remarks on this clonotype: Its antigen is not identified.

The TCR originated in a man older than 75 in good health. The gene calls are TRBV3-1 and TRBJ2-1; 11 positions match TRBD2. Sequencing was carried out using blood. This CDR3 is CASSQLLAGDEQFF. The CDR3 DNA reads TGTGCCAGCAGCCAACTACTAGCGGGAGATGAGCAGTTCTTC.